A single sample is the source of the 19 T cell receptor beta chains below, sequenced in a study of blood T cell repertoires in COVID-19. The repertoire was sequenced with immunoSEQ multiplex PCR; TCRdb's copy has only in-frame clones and lacks some. This sample has some 120,000 clones, with 80% to 90% found just once. The sequenced sample was peripheral blood. Receptor source: a woman aged 50 to 65 with active or convalescent COVID-19.

The J gene is TRBJ2-5, the V gene TRBV14, with 9 bases that match TRBD1. Germline loops: CDR1 SGHDN, CDR2 FVKESK. The CDR3 is made up of 14 amino acids. With 3 bases clipped from V and 5 bases from J, the junction kept 4 bases outside the gene matches. CDR3 sequence reads: CASSQDRGWETQYF. Written as DNA, the CDR3 is TGTGCCAGCAGCCAGGACAGGGGTTGGGAGACCCAGTACTTC.

The V gene is TRBV5-5, the J gene TRBJ2-1; 8 bases are shared with TRBD1. The CDR3 runs to 15 residues. V shed 3 bases and J 6 bases; nucleotides not matched to a gene: 8. Germline CDR1 and CDR2: SGHKS and YYEKEE (reference sequence). The CDR3 region has the DNA TGTGCCAGCAGCTCCCGACAGGGGATGTCCAATGAGCAGTTCTTC. Translation: CASSSRQGMSNEQFF.

The V gene is TRBV28, the J gene TRBJ2-2; D unresolved. The CDR3 totals 14 residues. The ends were cut back, 6 bases at V and 1 base at J, with 9 bases in the middle. Germline V CDR1 and CDR2: MDHEN, SYDVKM. This CDR3 reads CASSSRLNTGELFF. The DNA for the CDR3 is TGTGCCAGCAGCAGCAGACTGAACACCGGGGAGCTGTTTTTT. Drawing the rest from reference TRBV28 and TRBJ2-2, the complete variable domain is DVKVTQSSRYLVKRTGEKVFLECVQDMDHENMFWYRQDPGLGLRLIYFSYDVKMKEKGDIPEGYSVSREKKERFSLILESASTNQTSMYLCASSSRLNTGELFFGEGSRLTVL.

The chain couples TRBV5-6 to TRBJ2-3; maybe TRBD2 (5 bases). The V end lost 4 bases, the J end lost 2 bases, and 20 bases lay between the germline ends. Germline loops: CDR1 SGHDT, CDR2 YYEEEE. This CDR3 has 17 amino acids. The CDR3 region is CASSGWRTGFATDTQYF. The CDR3 nucleotides read TGTGCCAGCAGCGGATGGCGCACGGGGTTCGCCACAGATACGCAGTATTTT.

The chain joins TRBV5-1 to TRBJ2-7; TRBD1 matches at 7 bases. This CDR3 has 15 amino acids. The V and J ends lost 4 bases and 3 bases, in that order; junction bases with no gene match: 10. CDR1 and CDR2 from the germline V gene are SGHRS and YFSETQ. The chain's CDR3 is CASSLAGTAYYEQYF. The CDR3 bases are TGCGCCAGCAGCCTCGCCGGGACAGCTTACTACGAGCAGTACTTC.

This chain uses TRBV6-5 with TRBJ2-7; possibly TRBD2 for D (6 bases). V dropped 0 bases and J dropped 3 bases, with 12 bases sitting between them. This CDR3 has 15 residues. Per germline, CDR1 MNHEY and CDR2 SVGAGI. The CDR3 nucleotides are TGTGCCAGCAGTTACTCGATTAGCGGAAACTACGAGCAGTACTTC. It codes for CASSYSISGNYEQYF.

A single count supports this clone. The rearrangement links TRBV5-1 to TRBJ2-5, with 13 bases aligning to TRBD2. V gave up 10 bases and J gave up 3 bases; unmatched junction bases: 6. The CDR3 is 14 residues long. Germline values: CDR1 SGHRS, CDR2 YFSETQ. CDR3 bases: TGCGCCTGCACTAGCGGGAGGGGGAAAGAGACCCAGTACTTC. It codes for CACTSGRGKETQYF.

The rearrangement joins TRBV28 to TRBJ2-1; TRBD2 matches at 7 bases. The germline V gene has CDR1 MDHEN and CDR2 SYDVKM. Trimming removed 8 bases from V and 4 bases from J; junction bases left unmatched: 11. The CDR3 extends over 15 amino acids. CDR3 amino acids: CASLLGGENYNEQFF. The CDR3 DNA sequence: TGTGCCAGCCTCTTGGGAGGGGAGAATTACAATGAGCAGTTCTTC.

This clone was counted between two and nine times. This sequence joins TRBV6-2 or TRBV6-3 and TRBJ2-5, with D possibly being TRBD1 (5 bases). From germline, CDR1 is MNHEY and CDR2 SVGEGT. CDR3 length: 14 residues. V lost 2 bases, J lost 2 bases, and 9 bases lay in between. The CDR3 DNA reads as TGTGCCAGCAGTTACCCTCAGGGTCAAGAGACCCAGTACTTC. Protein product: CASSYPQGQETQYF.

The rearrangement links TRBV19 to TRBJ1-4, with TRBD1 matching 8 bases. Germline assignment: CDR1 LNHDA and CDR2 SQIVND (reference sequence). The CDR3 is made up of 15 amino acids. The J segment lost 6 bases and the V segment lost 8 bases, leaving 11 bases of the junction unmatched. The CDR3 is CASSGGSEGDEKLFF. The CDR3 region has the DNA TGTGCCAGTTCAGGGGGCTCAGAGGGGGATGAAAAACTGTTTTTT.

The genes are TRBV9 and TRBJ2-2; TRBD2 aligns across 15 bases. The CDR3 length is 19 residues. Germline V gene data show CDR1 as SGDLS and CDR2 as YYNGEE. With V trimmed by 2 bases and J by 7 bases, 12 bases remained unmatched. The CDR3 region has the DNA TGTGCCAGCAGCGTTAACTCAGGACTAGCGGGAGGGCCTGTCGGGGAGCTGTTTTTT. Residues: CASSVNSGLAGGPVGELFF.

With respect to this clone: Other DNA sequences in this specimen translate into the identical CDR3. V is TRBV2 and J is TRBJ2-2; TRBD2 might be the D (5 bases). The V gene lost 2 bases and the J gene lost 1 base, with 5 bases spanning the gap. CDR1 is SNHLY and CDR2 is FYNNEI in the germline V gene. The CDR3 is 14 residues long. DNA for the CDR3: TGTGCCAGCAGTGAAACTAGGAACACCGGGGAGCTGTTTTTT. Amino acids: CASSETRNTGELFF.

As regards this clone: One junction end disagrees with the germline gene, perhaps due to a read error. The V gene is TRBV9, the J gene TRBJ2-7; TRBD1 might be the D (6 bases). CDR1 is SGDLS, CDR2 YYNGEE, per germline. CDR3 length: 14 residues. The CDR3 reads CASSGNRVSDEQYF. For the CDR3, the DNA is TGTGCCAGCAGCGGCAACAGGGTCTCCGACGAGCAGTACTTC.

The chain links TRBV5-1 to TRBJ2-2; D ambiguous. This CDR3 comprises 14 residues. V was clipped by 0 bases and J by 1 base, with 4 bases between them. Per germline, CDR1 SGHRS and CDR2 YFSETQ. The CDR3 region has the DNA TGCGCCAGCAGCTTGGAGCGGAACACCGGGGAGCTGTTTTTT. It codes for CASSLERNTGELFF.

The rearrangement links TRBV18 to TRBJ2-6, with a possible D match to TRBD2 (7 bases). The germline V gene encodes CDR1 KGHSH and CDR2 LQKENI. The CDR3 length is 17 residues. V was pared by 3 bases and J by 0 bases, with 12 bases between. The DNA of the CDR3 is TGTGCCAGCTCACCCCGGGGGGCGAACTCTGGGGCCAACGTCCTGACTTTC. Translation gives CASSPRGANSGANVLTF.

The chain uses TRBV5-5 and TRBJ2-3; 8 nucleotides align to TRBD2. This CDR3 has 17 amino acids. Trimming removed 1 base from V and 6 bases from J; junction bases left unmatched: 13. CDR1 SGHKS and CDR2 YYEKEE come from the germline V gene (reference sequence). For the CDR3, the DNA is TGTGCCAGCAGCTTGTCGGGACTAGGTTTTTCGGAGGATACGCAGTATTTT. Its translation is CASSLSGLGFSEDTQYF.

This rearrangement joins TRBV29-1 to TRBJ2-5; TRBD2 agrees at 7 bases. The V segment lost 6 bases and the J segment 2 bases; nucleotides outside the gene matches: 6. CDR1 is SQVTM and CDR2 is ANQGSEA in the germline V gene. The CDR3 length is 13 residues. Here the CDR3 reads CSVSTGGQETQYF. The DNA for the CDR3 is TGCAGCGTCTCCACGGGGGGACAAGAGACCCAGTACTTC.

As concerns this clone: This specimen includes other DNA sequences encoding the same CDR3. This rearrangement joins TRBV6-2 or TRBV6-3 to TRBJ1-2; 8 bases agree with TRBD1. Germline trimming cut 1 base from V and 7 bases from J; bases unmatched to any gene: 2. The CDR3 is 13 amino acids. Germline V gene data show CDR1 as MNHEY and CDR2 as SVGEGT. Here the CDR3 DNA reads TGTGCCAGCAGTTACTTGACAGGGGCTGGCTACACCTTC. The encoded protein is CASSYLTGAGYTF.

The chain recombines TRBV19 with TRBJ1-5; maybe TRBD1 (6 bases). CDR1 and CDR2 (germline): LNHDA, SQIVND (reference sequence). The CDR3 runs to 11 residues. V shed 9 bases and J shed 5 bases, with 8 bases lying between them. The CDR3 DNA is TGTGCCAGCGGACAGTATCAGCCCCAGCATTTT. Its protein product is CASGQYQPQHF. The whole variable domain, filled in from reference TRBV19 and TRBJ1-5, reads DGGITQSPKYLFRKEGQNVTLSCEQNLNHDAMYWYRQDPGQGLRLIYYSQIVNDFQKGDIAEGYSVSREKKESFPLTVTSAQKNPTAFYLCASGQYQPQHFGDGTRLSIL.